The rows below give T cell receptor beta chains drawn from one sample of a study of blood T cells in healthy people across ages. TCRdb redid the calling of the 5' RACE reads with MiXCR, one entry per CDR3 protein. The profile shows 790,000 or so distinct CDR3 sequences, 56% of them singletons. Input material: blood. The receptors come from a man in his forties in good health. Both conserved end residues are part of each CDR3. D genes are given only for firm matches. Some rows mark clone size as missing; the rest say once, few, many or name a class of expanded clone.

TRBV10-3	few	TRBJ2-3	.	TGTGCCATCTCTCGTGGCTTGAGCACAGATACGCAGTATTTT	CAISRGLSTDTQYF
TRBV3-1	.	TRBJ1-2	.	TGTGCCAGCAGCCAAGTAAGGGGCAGCAACTATGGCTACACCTTC	CASSQVRGSNYGYTF
TRBV27	.	TRBJ2-7	TRBD2	TGTGCCAGCAGACCCGAAACGGGAGGGCTCGAATACGAGCAGTACTTC	CASRPETGGLEYEQYF
TRBV28	.	TRBJ2-4	.	TGTGCCAGCAATCCCAGGTGGCGCATTCAGTACTTC	CASNPRWRIQYF
TRBV15	.	TRBJ2-1	.	TGTGCCACCAGCAGAGTGGTGGGGGGTCTTTCCTACGATGAGCAGTTCTTC	CATSRVVGGLSYDEQFF
TRBV4-2	many	TRBJ2-5	.	TGTGCCAGCAGCCCAGAGACCCAGTACTTC	CASSPETQYF
TRBV9	.	TRBJ2-5	TRBD1	TGTGCCAGCAGCGTAGTCGTGTTTGGGACAGAGCTGGAGACCCAGTACTTC	CASSVVVFGTELETQYF
TRBV28	.	TRBJ1-1	.	TGTGCCAGCAGTTTACCGGACACTGAAGCTTTCTTT	CASSLPDTEAFF
TRBV12-3/TRBV12-4	.	TRBJ2-3	TRBD2	TGTGCCAGCAGTGCCAGGACTAGCGAGGGATCAGATACGCAGTATTTT	CASSARTSEGSDTQYF
TRBV5-1	.	TRBJ2-7	.	TGCGCCAGCAGCTTGGTACTAGAATACGAGCAGTACTTC	CASSLVLEYEQYF
TRBV6-2/TRBV6-3	.	TRBJ2-1	.	TGTGCCAGCAGACTAGCTAGGAATGAGCAGTTCTTC	CASRLARNEQFF
TRBV4-1	.	TRBJ2-1	.	TGCGCCAGCAGCCAACGAGGATCCGGGGGCGCGACGAATGAGCAGTTCTTC	CASSQRGSGGATNEQFF
TRBV6-5	.	TRBJ2-3	TRBD2	TGTGCCAGCAGCCCTTGGACTAGCGGGGGGACAGATACGCAGTATTTT	CASSPWTSGGTDTQYF
TRBV6-2/TRBV6-3	.	TRBJ2-2	TRBD1	TGTGCCAGCAAACCCAGACCGGGACAGGGACCCTTGAACACCGGGGAGCTGTTTTTT	CASKPRPGQGPLNTGELFF
TRBV11-1	few	TRBJ2-3	.	TGTGCCAGCAGCTTAGTCGGCGAATTGGATACGCAGTATTTT	CASSLVGELDTQYF
TRBV24-1	.	TRBJ1-5	.	TGTGCCACCAGTTCGCTGGGCAATCAGCCCCAGCATTTT	CATSSLGNQPQHF
TRBV6-5	.	TRBJ2-7	.	TGTGCCAGCAGTTACTCTTGTGGCAGATACTCCTACGAGCAGTACTTC	CASSYSCGRYSYEQYF
TRBV20-1	.	TRBJ2-3	TRBD1	TGCAGTGCACCTAATCCGGACAGGGTATACCATAGGCAGTATTTT	CSAPNPDRVYHRQYF
TRBV7-2	.	TRBJ2-3	TRBD2	TGTGCCAGCAGCCTCCAGGCGGGAGCGGGAGGGCAAGATACGCAGTATTTT	CASSLQAGAGGQDTQYF
TRBV18	few	TRBJ2-2	.	TGTGCCAGCTCACCACCGTCCGGCACCGGGGAGCTGTTTTTT	CASSPPSGTGELFF
TRBV12-3/TRBV12-4	.	TRBJ2-4	.	TGTGCCAGCGGTGTCCAAGGCGGCGTGGCCAAAAACATTCAGTACTTC	CASGVQGGVAKNIQYF
TRBV28	.	TRBJ2-7	.	TGTGCCAGCAGTTTATTTGTCGGGGGAGATGCCTACGAGCAGTACTTC	CASSLFVGGDAYEQYF
TRBV7-8	.	TRBJ2-3	TRBD2	TGTGCCAGCAGCCTATCCCGACTAGCTTCCACAGATACGCAGTATTTT	CASSLSRLASTDTQYF
TRBV10-3	few	TRBJ2-5	TRBD1	TGTGCCATCAGGGAGGGACAGGGGGCTGAGCAGTACTTC	CAIREGQGAEQYF
TRBV28	.	TRBJ1-5	.	TGTGCCAGCAGTTCCTACAGGAAAACCTCCCATCAGCCCCAGCATTTT	CASSSYRKTSHQPQHF
TRBV7-9	.	TRBJ1-2	.	TGTGCCAGCAGCTCCGGCGGCGCAACCCAGGGGCTTAGCTACACCTTC	CASSSGGATQGLSYTF
TRBV9	.	TRBJ2-1	TRBD2	TGTGCCAGCAGCGTAGCTAGCGGGGGGGCGGGTGAGCAGTTCTTC	CASSVASGGAGEQFF
TRBV27	.	TRBJ2-7	.	TGTGCCAGCAGTTTATCGGTCGGGACGGCCTCCTACGAGCAGTACTTC	CASSLSVGTASYEQYF
TRBV14	.	TRBJ1-5	.	TGTGCCAGCAGCCAAGTACACGGAACACAGCCCCAGCATTTT	CASSQVHGTQPQHF
TRBV27	few	TRBJ2-1	TRBD1	TGTGCCAGCAGTACTGGACAGGGATGGGAGCAGTTCTTC	CASSTGQGWEQFF
TRBV9	many	TRBJ2-5	.	TGCGCCAGCAGCGCCTCACAAGAGACCCAGTACTTC	CASSASQETQYF
TRBV5-1	.	TRBJ2-2	.	TGCGCCAGCAGCTTGAGAAGGTTAGACACCGGGGAGCTGTTTTTT	CASSLRRLDTGELFF
TRBV5-1	.	TRBJ2-7	TRBD1	TGCGCCAGCAGCGTGGGTGTAGGGGGCGCATCCGAGCAGTACTTC	CASSVGVGGASEQYF
TRBV10-3	.	TRBJ2-7	TRBD1	TGTGCCATCAGTGAACCCGCGGGACAGGGGGCGGTATACGAGCAGTACTTC	CAISEPAGQGAVYEQYF
TRBV27	few	TRBJ2-3	.	TGTGCCAGTGGTTCCTATGGCGGAAGCACAGATACGCAGTATTTT	CASGSYGGSTDTQYF
TRBV7-8	.	TRBJ1-2	.	TGTGCCAGCACCATCGGGAACTATGGCTACACCTTC	CASTIGNYGYTF
TRBV4-1	.	TRBJ2-3	TRBD1	TGCGCCAGCAGCCAAGGGGGGACAGGGGGATCAGATACGCAGTATTTT	CASSQGGTGGSDTQYF
TRBV13	few	TRBJ2-5	TRBD2	TGTGCCAGCAGCTCCCGGACTAGCGGTGGGGAGGAGACCCAGTACTTC	CASSSRTSGGEETQYF
TRBV18	.	TRBJ2-7	.	TGTGCCAGCTCACCGGTCAGGGGAAAGTACGAGCAGTACTTC	CASSPVRGKYEQYF
TRBV7-2	.	TRBJ2-7	.	TGTGCCAGCAGCTTAGCCCAGCGGAGCTCCTACGAGCAGTACTTC	CASSLAQRSSYEQYF
TRBV20-1	few	TRBJ2-3	.	TGCAGTGCCGCCGCCATGCGACCCGGGACATACACAGATACGCAGTATTTT	CSAAAMRPGTYTDTQYF
TRBV21-1	.	TRBJ2-5	.	TGTGCCAGCAGCCGTAAAGGTGGCGACTACCTCCAGACCCAGTACTTC	CASSRKGGDYLQTQYF
TRBV6-1	once	TRBJ2-4	.	TGTGCCAGCAGTGGATCGGGGCCGGAAAACATTCAGTACTTC	CASSGSGPENIQYF
TRBV28	.	TRBJ2-1	.	TGTGCCAGCCGCTGGGCAGGGAGCATGTCCTACAATGAGCAGTTCTTC	CASRWAGSMSYNEQFF
TRBV7-3	.	TRBJ2-1	TRBD2	TGTGCCAGCAGCCCAAGGACTAGATCCTACAATGAGCAGTTCTTC	CASSPRTRSYNEQFF
TRBV9	few	TRBJ1-5	TRBD1	TGTGCCAGCAGCGTAGGGACAGGGAATCAGCCCCAGCATTTT	CASSVGTGNQPQHF
TRBV7-2	.	TRBJ1-2	.	TGTGCCAGCAGCCGTGACAGGTCCGGCTACACCTTC	CASSRDRSGYTF